Presented here are 15 T cell receptor beta chains from one specimen sequenced in a study of blood T cell repertoires in COVID-19. Clones were sequenced by immunoSEQ multiplex PCR, and TCRdb holds only the in-frame ones, with some missing. The sample yields a few hundred thousand clones, around 89% seen once. Sequencing was done on a sample of PBMCs or T cells enriched from blood (not recorded which). These TCRs come from a man in his forties or fifties who had recovered from COVID-19.

The genes are TRBV5-8 and TRBJ2-1; TRBD1 agrees at 7 bases. Per germline, CDR1 SGHTS and CDR2 YDEGEE. This CDR3 is 15 amino acids long. V lost 4 bases to trimming and J lost 9 bases; unmatched junction nucleotides: 13. CDR3 residues: CASSHMRQGWSEQFF. The CDR3 DNA reads as TGTGCCAGCAGCCACATGAGACAGGGCTGGAGTGAGCAGTTCTTC.

V gene TRBV7-2 combines with J gene TRBJ2-1; D unresolved. Trimming left V 1 base short and J 0 bases short, with 10 bases between. The CDR3 is made up of 16 amino acids. Germline loops: CDR1 SGHTA, CDR2 FQGNSA. CDR3 nucleotides: TGTGCCAGCAGCTTAGGGTGGGCCGGCTCCTACAATGAGCAGTTCTTC. Translating it yields CASSLGWAGSYNEQFF.

This clone was picked up many times. Different DNA sequences within this sample yield the same CDR3. The CDR3 protein is CASSELAGGQETQYF. The CDR3 coding sequence is TGTGCCAGCAGTGAACTAGCGGGGGGGCAAGAGACCCAGTACTTC. This chain links TRBV6-1 with TRBJ2-5, with 12 nucleotides matching TRBD2. The CDR3 sequence is 15 residues long. V trimming: 2 bases; J trimming: 2 bases; junction bases outside the gene matches: 0. Per the germline V gene, CDR1 is MNHNS and CDR2 is SASEGT.

This CDR3 is CASSMMWSRGDNEKLFF. CDR3 bases: TGTGCCAGTAGTATGATGTGGTCCCGGGGAGATAATGAAAAACTGTTTTTT. The rearrangement links TRBV19 to TRBJ1-4; D gene uncertain. The CDR3 length is 17 residues. Trimming left V 3 bases short and J 4 bases short, with 18 bases between. Germline V gives CDR1 LNHDA, CDR2 SQIVND (reference sequence).

The rearrangement links TRBV5-8 to TRBJ2-1; no definite D call. This CDR3 region has 13 residues. Trimming shortened V by 0 bases and J by 5 bases, and 6 bases separated the two germline ends. Germline CDR1 SGHTS, CDR2 YDEGEE. The CDR3: CASSLVTDNEQFF. The DNA of the CDR3 is TGTGCCAGCAGCTTGGTTACGGACAATGAGCAGTTCTTC.

This chain connects TRBV5-4 to TRBJ2-1; 15 bases fit TRBD2. J lost 6 bases, V lost 4 bases, and 5 bases had no gene match. Germline CDR1 SGHNT, CDR2 YYREEE (reference sequence). This CDR3 has 16 residues. The chain's CDR3 is CASSLRTSGGANEQFF. In DNA, the CDR3 is TGTGCCAGCAGCCTCCGGACTAGCGGGGGGGCCAATGAGCAGTTCTTC. The full variable domain, in which reference TRBV5-4 and TRBJ2-1 provide the parts outside the CDR3, is ETGVTQSPTHLIKTRGQQVTLRCSSQSGHNTVSWYQQALGQGPQFIFQYYREEENGRGNFPPRFSGLQFPNYSSELNVNALELDDSALYLCASSLRTSGGANEQFFGPGTRLTVL.

This chain uses TRBV5-8 with TRBJ1-4, with D perhaps TRBD1 (6 bases). Germline CDR1 is SGHTS and CDR2 is YDEGEE. V shed 0 bases and J shed 0 bases, with 18 bases lying between them. The CDR3 extends over 19 amino acids. The CDR3 sequence is CASSLVRDRGGTTNEKLFF. The CDR3 DNA follows: TGTGCCAGCAGCTTGGTCCGGGACCGGGGGGGCACAACTAATGAAAAACTGTTTTTT.

This chain links TRBV25-1 with TRBJ2-3; 11 bases agree with TRBD2. CDR1 is MGHDK, CDR2 SYGVNS, per germline. The CDR3 has 18 amino acids. V shed 8 bases and J 6 bases; nucleotides not matched to a gene: 19. DNA for the CDR3: TGTGCCAGCCTCACTTTGCTAGCGGGAGGAAGTCTGACCGATACGCAGTATTTT. Translating it yields CASLTLLAGGSLTDTQYF.

This chain connects TRBV2 to TRBJ1-5, with a weak D call TRBD1 (6 bases). Germline-derived CDR1 and CDR2 are SNHLY and FYNNEI. The length of the CDR3 is 14 residues. Trimming stripped 6 bases from V and 0 bases from J, with 9 bases between. CDR3: CASSTGYSNQPQHF. The CDR3 DNA reads as TGTGCCAGCAGCACAGGGTATAGCAATCAGCCCCAGCATTTT.

V usage is TRBV28 and J usage is TRBJ2-1, with TRBD1 matching over 10 bases. Germline CDR1 and CDR2: MDHEN and SYDVKM. The junction had 9 bases not matched to a gene; V was cut back by 6 bases and J by 1 base. The CDR3 length is 17 residues. The CDR3 bases are TGTGCCAGCAGCGATACACCGGGACAGGGGTCCTACAATGAGCAGTTCTTC. Its translation is CASSDTPGQGSYNEQFF.

V gene TRBV6-5 combines with J gene TRBJ2-3; 7 nucleotides match TRBD2. The ends lost 2 bases at V and 0 bases at J; junction bases unmatched: 5. Germline V gives CDR1 MNHEY, CDR2 SVGAGI. The CDR3 covers 16 residues. CDR3 nucleotide sequence: TGTGCCAGCAGTTACCACCGACTAGCTAGCACAGATACGCAGTATTTT. This encodes CASSYHRLASTDTQYF.

The V gene is TRBV5-1, the J gene TRBJ2-3, with D maybe TRBD2 (5 bases). The germline V and J ends were trimmed by 0 bases and 4 bases, with 15 bases remaining between them. CDR1 and CDR2 from the germline V gene are SGHRS and YFSETQ. This CDR3 comprises 16 residues. CDR3 bases: TGCGCCAGCAGCTTGGCCCCTAGCCGGGATTCAGATACGCAGTATTTT. This sequence encodes CASSLAPSRDSDTQYF.

This clone was recorded a few times. V and J are TRBV19 and TRBJ2-7, with 9 bases that match TRBD1. V shed 6 bases, J shed 3 bases, and the junction held 9 bases outside the gene matches. This CDR3 has 15 residues. CDR1 and CDR2 from the germline V gene are LNHDA and SQIVND (reference sequence). The CDR3 coding sequence is TGTGCCAGTAGCGATACTCCGACAGGGGGCTACGAGCAGTACTTC. This translates into CASSDTPTGGYEQYF.

The rearrangement links TRBV9 to TRBJ1-2, with 9 bases that match TRBD1. The germline gives CDR1 SGDLS, CDR2 YYNGEE. Trimming removed 1 base from V and 3 bases from J; junction bases left unmatched: 4. CDR3 length: 15 amino acids. The CDR3 coding sequence is TGTGCCAGCAGCGTAACAGGGGGCCGCCACTATGGCTACACCTTC. Protein product: CASSVTGGRHYGYTF. The full variable domain, completed using reference TRBV9 and TRBJ1-2, is DSGVTQTPKHLITATGQRVTLRCSPRSGDLSVYWYQQSLDQGLQFLIQYYNGEERAKGNILERFSAQQFPDLHSELNLSSLELGDSALYFCASSVTGGRHYGYTFGSGTRLTVV.

This chain joins TRBV28 and TRBJ2-7, with 7 bases identical to TRBD1. V dropped 3 bases and J dropped 0; count of bases not matched to a gene: 14. CDR1 MDHEN and CDR2 SYDVKM come from the germline V gene. This CDR3 has 18 residues. The CDR3 nucleotides read TGTGCCAGCAGTTTTTTAGCCATGGGACAGTCCGACTCCTACGAGCAGTACTTC. It specifies CASSFLAMGQSDSYEQYF.